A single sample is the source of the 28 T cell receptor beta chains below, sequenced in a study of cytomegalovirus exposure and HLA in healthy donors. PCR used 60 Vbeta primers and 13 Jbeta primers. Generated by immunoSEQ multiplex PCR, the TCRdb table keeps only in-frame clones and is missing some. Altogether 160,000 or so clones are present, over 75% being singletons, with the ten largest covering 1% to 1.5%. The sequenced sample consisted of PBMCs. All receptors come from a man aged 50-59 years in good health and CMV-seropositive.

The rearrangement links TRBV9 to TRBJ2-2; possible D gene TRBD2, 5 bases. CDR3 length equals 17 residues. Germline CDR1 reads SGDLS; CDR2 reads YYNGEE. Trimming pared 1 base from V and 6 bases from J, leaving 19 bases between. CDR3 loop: CASSVSPGGRGAGELFF. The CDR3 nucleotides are TGTGCCAGCAGCGTAAGCCCAGGCGGGCGTGGTGCCGGGGAGCTGTTTTTT. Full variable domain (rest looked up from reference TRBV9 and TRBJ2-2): DSGVTQTPKHLITATGQRVTLRCSPRSGDLSVYWYQQSLDQGLQFLIQYYNGEERAKGNILERFSAQQFPDLHSELNLSSLELGDSALYFCASSVSPGGRGAGELFFGEGSRLTVL.

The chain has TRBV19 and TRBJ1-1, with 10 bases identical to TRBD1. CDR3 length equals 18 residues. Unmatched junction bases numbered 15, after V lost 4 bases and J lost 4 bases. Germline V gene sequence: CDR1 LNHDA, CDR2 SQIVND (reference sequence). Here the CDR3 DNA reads TGTGCCAGTAGTAGCGGGACAGGGGCCCCAAGGGGGGGCACTGAAGCTTTCTTT. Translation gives CASSSGTGAPRGGTEAFF.

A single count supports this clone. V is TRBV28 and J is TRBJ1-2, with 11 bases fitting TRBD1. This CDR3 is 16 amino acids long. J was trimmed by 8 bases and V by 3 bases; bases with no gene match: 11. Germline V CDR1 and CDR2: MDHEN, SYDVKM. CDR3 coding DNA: TGTGCCAGCAGTTTCAGGACAGGGGGCTCGGTTTGGGGCTACACCTTC. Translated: CASSFRTGGSVWGYTF.

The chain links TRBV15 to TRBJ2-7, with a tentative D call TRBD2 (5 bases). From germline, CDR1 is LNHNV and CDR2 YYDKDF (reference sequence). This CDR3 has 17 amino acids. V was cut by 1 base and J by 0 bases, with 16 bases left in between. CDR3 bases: TGTGCCACCAGCAGAGCCCTAGCCTCTGGAAGCTCCTACGAGCAGTACTTC. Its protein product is CATSRALASGSSYEQYF.

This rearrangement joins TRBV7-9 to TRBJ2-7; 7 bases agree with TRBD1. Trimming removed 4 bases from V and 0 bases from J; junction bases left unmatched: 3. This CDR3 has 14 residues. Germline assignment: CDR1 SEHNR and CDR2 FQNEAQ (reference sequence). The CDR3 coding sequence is TGTGCCAGCAGCTCGGGACAGAGCTCCTACGAGCAGTACTTC. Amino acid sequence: CASSSGQSSYEQYF.

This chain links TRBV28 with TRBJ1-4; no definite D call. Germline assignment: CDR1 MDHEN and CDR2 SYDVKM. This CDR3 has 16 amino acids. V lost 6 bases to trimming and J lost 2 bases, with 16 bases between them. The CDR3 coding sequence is TGTGCCAGCAGCCCCCTGCAGGTTCGGACTAATGAAAAACTGTTTTTT. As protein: CASSPLQVRTNEKLFF.

The CDR3 nucleotides read TGTGCCAGCAGTTTGCCCAGTGGATTAGGGGGCAATCAGCCCCAGCATTTT. Protein product: CASSLPSGLGGNQPQHF. The chain recombines TRBV28 with TRBJ1-5, with D possibly being TRBD1 (5 bases). Germline lookup yields CDR1 MDHEN and CDR2 SYDVKM. Trimming cost V 3 bases and J 2 bases, with 17 bases left between them. The CDR3 runs 17 residues.

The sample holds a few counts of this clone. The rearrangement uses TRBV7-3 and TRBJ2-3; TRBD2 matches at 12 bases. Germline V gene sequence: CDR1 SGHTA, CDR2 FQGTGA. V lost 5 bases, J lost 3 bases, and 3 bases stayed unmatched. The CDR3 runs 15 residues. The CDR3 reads CASSQGLAGTDTQYF. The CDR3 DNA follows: TGTGCCAGCAGCCAAGGACTAGCGGGAACAGATACGCAGTATTTT.

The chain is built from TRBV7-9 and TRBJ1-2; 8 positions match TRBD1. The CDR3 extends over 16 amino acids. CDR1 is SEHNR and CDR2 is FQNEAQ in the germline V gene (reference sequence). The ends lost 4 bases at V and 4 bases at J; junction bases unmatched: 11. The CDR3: CASSSPDRERGYGYTF. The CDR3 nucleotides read TGTGCCAGCAGCTCGCCGGACAGGGAACGGGGCTATGGCTACACCTTC.

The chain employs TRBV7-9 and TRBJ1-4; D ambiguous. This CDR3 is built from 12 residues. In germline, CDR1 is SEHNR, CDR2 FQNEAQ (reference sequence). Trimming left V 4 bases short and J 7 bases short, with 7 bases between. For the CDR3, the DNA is TGTGCCAGCAGCTCACCCGGTGAAAAACTGTTTTTT. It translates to CASSSPGEKLFF.

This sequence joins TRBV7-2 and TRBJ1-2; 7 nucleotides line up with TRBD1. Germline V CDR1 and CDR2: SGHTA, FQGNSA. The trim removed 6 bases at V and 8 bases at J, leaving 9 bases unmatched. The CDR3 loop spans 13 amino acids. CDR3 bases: TGTGCCAGCAGTCAAGAGGGGGCCCGGGGCTACACCTTC. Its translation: CASSQEGARGYTF.

The CDR3 DNA reads TGTGCCAGTAGTGCACAGGGGTATTGGAGCAATGAGCAGTTCTTC. Protein: CASSAQGYWSNEQFF. V gene TRBV19 combines with J gene TRBJ2-1, with 7 positions matching TRBD1. Trimming cost V 5 bases and J 6 bases; bases outside gene matches: 10. Germline loops: CDR1 LNHDA, CDR2 SQIVND (reference sequence). CDR3 length: 15 amino acids.

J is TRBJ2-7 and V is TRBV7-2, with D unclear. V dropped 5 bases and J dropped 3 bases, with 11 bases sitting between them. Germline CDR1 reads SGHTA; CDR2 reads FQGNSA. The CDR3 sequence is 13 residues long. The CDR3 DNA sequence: TGTGCCAGCAGCCTTACAGAAAACTACGAGCAGTACTTC. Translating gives CASSLTENYEQYF.

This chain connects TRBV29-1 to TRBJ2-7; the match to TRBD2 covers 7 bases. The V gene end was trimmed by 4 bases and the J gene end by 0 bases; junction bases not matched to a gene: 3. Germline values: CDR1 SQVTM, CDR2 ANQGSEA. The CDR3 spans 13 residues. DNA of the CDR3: TGCAGCGTTGGGGGGGGTAGCTCCTACGAGCAGTACTTC. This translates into CSVGGGSSYEQYF.

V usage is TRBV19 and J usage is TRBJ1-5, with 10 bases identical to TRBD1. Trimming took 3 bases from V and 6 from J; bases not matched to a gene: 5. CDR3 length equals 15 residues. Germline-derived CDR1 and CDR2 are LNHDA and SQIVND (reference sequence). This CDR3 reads CASSMGQGMTQPQHF. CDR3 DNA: TGTGCCAGTAGTATGGGACAGGGGATGACTCAGCCCCAGCATTTT.

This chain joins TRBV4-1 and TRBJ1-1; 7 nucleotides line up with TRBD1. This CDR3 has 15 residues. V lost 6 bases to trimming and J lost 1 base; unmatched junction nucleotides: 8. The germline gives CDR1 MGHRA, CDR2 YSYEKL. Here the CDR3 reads CASRAGTERNTEAFF. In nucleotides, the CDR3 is TGCGCCAGCAGAGCCGGGACAGAAAGGAACACTGAAGCTTTCTTT.

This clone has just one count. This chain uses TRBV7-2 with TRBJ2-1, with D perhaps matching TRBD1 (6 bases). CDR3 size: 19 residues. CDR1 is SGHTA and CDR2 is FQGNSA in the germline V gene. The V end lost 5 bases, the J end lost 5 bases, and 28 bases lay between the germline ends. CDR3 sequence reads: CASSRWDTGFSYRNNEQFF. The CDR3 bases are TGTGCCAGCAGCCGGTGGGACACTGGATTTTCGTACAGGAACAATGAGCAGTTCTTC.

The chain's CDR3 is CASRGRSSGANVLTF. The CDR3 DNA is TGCGCCAGCAGGGGGCGGAGCTCTGGGGCCAACGTCCTGACTTTC. The chain joins TRBV5-1 to TRBJ2-6, with a tentative D call TRBD1 (5 bases). CDR1 and CDR2 (germline): SGHRS, YFSETQ. V was clipped by 5 bases and J by 0 bases, with 9 bases between them. The CDR3 loop spans 15 amino acids.

The CDR3: CASPGGSGTGELFF. CDR3 in DNA: TGTGCCAGCCCGGGTGGTAGCGGGACCGGGGAGCTGTTTTTT. This chain links TRBV2 with TRBJ2-2; 7 positions agree with TRBD2. Per germline, CDR1 SNHLY and CDR2 FYNNEI. The CDR3 runs to 14 residues. The junction had 8 bases not matched to a gene; V was cut back by 8 bases and J by 5 bases.

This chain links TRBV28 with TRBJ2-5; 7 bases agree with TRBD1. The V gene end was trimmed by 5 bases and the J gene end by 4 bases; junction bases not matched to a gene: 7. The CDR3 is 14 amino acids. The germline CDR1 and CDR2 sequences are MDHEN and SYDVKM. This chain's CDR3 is CASSTRTGRETQYF. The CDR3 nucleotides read TGTGCCAGCAGTACTAGGACAGGAAGAGAGACCCAGTACTTC.

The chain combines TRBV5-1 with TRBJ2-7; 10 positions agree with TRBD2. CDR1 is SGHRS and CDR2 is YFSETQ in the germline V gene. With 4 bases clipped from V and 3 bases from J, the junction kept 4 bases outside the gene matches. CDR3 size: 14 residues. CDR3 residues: CASSKIAGGYEQYF. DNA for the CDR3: TGCGCCAGCAGCAAAATAGCGGGGGGCTACGAGCAGTACTTC.

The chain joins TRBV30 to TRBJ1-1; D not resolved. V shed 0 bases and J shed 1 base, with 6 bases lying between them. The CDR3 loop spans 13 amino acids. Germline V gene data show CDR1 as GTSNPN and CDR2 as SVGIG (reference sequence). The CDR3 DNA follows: TGTGCCTGGAGTGTACAAGAGAACACTGAAGCTTTCTTT. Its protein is CAWSVQENTEAFF. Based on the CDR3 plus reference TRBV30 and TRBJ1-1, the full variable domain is SQTIHQWPATLVQPVGSPLSLECTVEGTSNPNLYWYRQAAGRGLQLLFYSVGIGQISSEVPQNLSASRPQDRQFILSSKKLLLSDSGFYLCAWSVQENTEAFFGQGTRLTVV.

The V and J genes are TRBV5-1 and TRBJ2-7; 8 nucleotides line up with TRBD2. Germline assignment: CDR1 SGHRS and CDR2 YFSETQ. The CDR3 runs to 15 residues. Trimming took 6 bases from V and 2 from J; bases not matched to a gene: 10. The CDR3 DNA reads TGCGCCAGCACTACCGGTGTCGGGGGGGCCTACGAGCAGTACTTC. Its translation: CASTTGVGGAYEQYF.

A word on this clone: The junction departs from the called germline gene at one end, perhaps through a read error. The CDR3 loop is CASSLGETGSGNTIYF. In DNA form, the CDR3 reads TGTGCTAGCAGCTTAGGAGAGACGGGATCTGGAAACACCATATATTTT. The V and J genes are TRBV7-7 and TRBJ1-3; D gene ambiguous. Germline V gene data show CDR1 as SSHAT and CDR2 as FNYEAQ (reference sequence). The CDR3 loop spans 16 amino acids.

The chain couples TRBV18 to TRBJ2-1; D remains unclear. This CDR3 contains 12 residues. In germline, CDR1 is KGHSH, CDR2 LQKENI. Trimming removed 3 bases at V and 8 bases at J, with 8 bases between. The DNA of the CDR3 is TGTGCCAGCTCACCCCGAGGCGATGAGCAGTTCTTC. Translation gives CASSPRGDEQFF.

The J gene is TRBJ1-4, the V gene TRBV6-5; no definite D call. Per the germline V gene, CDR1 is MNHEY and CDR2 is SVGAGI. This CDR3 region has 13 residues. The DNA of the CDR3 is TGTGCGGCCCGCGGGAATGAGAATGAAAAACTGTTTTTT. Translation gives CAARGNENEKLFF.

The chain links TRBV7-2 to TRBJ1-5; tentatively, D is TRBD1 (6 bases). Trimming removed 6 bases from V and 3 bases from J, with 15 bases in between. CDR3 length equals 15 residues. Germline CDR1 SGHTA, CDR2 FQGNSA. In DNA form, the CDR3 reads TGTGCCAGCAGACCGGGACAAGGGGTCAATCAGCCCCAGCATTTT. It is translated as CASRPGQGVNQPQHF.

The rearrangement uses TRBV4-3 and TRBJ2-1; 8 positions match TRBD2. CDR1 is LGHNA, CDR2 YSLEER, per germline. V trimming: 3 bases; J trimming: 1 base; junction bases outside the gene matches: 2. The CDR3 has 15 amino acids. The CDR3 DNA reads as TGCGCCAGCAGCCACATAGCGGGATCCTACAATGAGCAGTTCTTC. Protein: CASSHIAGSYNEQFF.